One sample yielded the 30 T cell receptor beta chains listed below, sequenced in a study of T cell repertoires in cytomegalovirus infection. TCRdb re-called the reads through MiXCR, storing one row per CDR3 protein. The sample comprises about 180,000 distinct CDR3 sequences, around an eighth of which are singletons, and approximately 30% rests with the top ten. Material: PBMCs. Receptor source: a human donor in good health (CMV status not recorded). Some clones in this sample may be carry-over from other donors' samples.

This clonotype appeared many times. The J gene is TRBJ2-7, the V gene TRBV6-2 or TRBV6-3, with D perhaps TRBD2 (6 bases). Per germline, CDR1 MNHEY and CDR2 SVGEGT. The CDR3 runs 15 residues. V was cut by 2 bases and J by 3 bases, with 14 bases left in between. CDR3 loop: CASSYGPRGGYEQYF. CDR3 DNA: TGTGCCAGCAGTTACGGGCCAAGGGGAGGCTACGAGCAGTACTTC.

This clonotype showed up many times. The rearrangement uses TRBV7-2 and TRBJ2-2, with D unclear. Germline lookup yields CDR1 SGHTA and CDR2 FQGNSA. V was shortened by 5 bases and J by 5 bases, with 15 bases between the two germline ends. This CDR3 is 15 amino acids long. The chain's CDR3 is CASSADGLRTGELFF. The CDR3 DNA reads as TGTGCCAGCAGCGCGGACGGGCTGAGAACCGGGGAGCTGTTTTTT.

This clonotype was counted at least ten times. V gene TRBV7-2 combines with J gene TRBJ2-1; D gene ambiguous. CDR1 and CDR2 (germline): SGHTA, FQGNSA. The CDR3 runs to 13 residues. V lost 3 bases and J 6 bases, leaving 9 bases between the germline ends. CDR3 in amino acids: CASSFLRTNEQFF. The DNA of the CDR3 is TGTGCCAGCAGCTTCCTCCGGACCAATGAGCAGTTCTTC.

This clonotype was seen repeatedly, ten times or more. The genes are TRBV11-1 and TRBJ1-1; 8 bases match TRBD1. After removal of 5 bases from V and 5 bases from J, the junction contained 4 bases not matched to a gene. The CDR3 consists of 13 residues. Looked up from germline, CDR1 is SGHAT and CDR2 is FQDESV (reference sequence). The CDR3 bases are TGTGCCAGCAGCGCGGACAGGGTAACTGAAGCTTTCTTT. The encoded protein is CASSADRVTEAFF.

This clonotype was recorded at least ten times. The gene calls are TRBV11-2 and TRBJ2-1, with D perhaps matching TRBD2 (5 bases). The CDR3 has 15 amino acids. V was cut by 5 bases and J by 1 base, with 12 bases left in between. Germline CDR1 reads SGHAT; CDR2 reads FQNNGV. The CDR3 coding sequence is TGTGCCAGCAGCCCAGTCCGGGGTTCCTACAATGAGCAGTTCTTC. It specifies CASSPVRGSYNEQFF. The full variable domain, with the rest looked up from reference TRBV11-2 and TRBJ2-1, is EAGVAQSPRYKIIEKRQSVAFWCNPISGHATLYWYQQILGQGPKLLIQFQNNGVVDDSQLPKDRFSAERLKGVDSTLKIQPAKLEDSAVYLCASSPVRGSYNEQFFGPGTRLTVL.

The chain uses TRBV3-1 and TRBJ2-4; D is perhaps TRBD1 (6 bases). This CDR3 contains 15 residues. Germline-derived CDR1 and CDR2 are LGHDT and YNNKEL (reference sequence). Trimming stripped 0 bases from V and 9 bases from J, with 15 bases between. The CDR3 reads CASSQDGRGTAIQYF. The CDR3 region has the DNA TGTGCCAGCAGCCAAGACGGTAGGGGGACCGCCATTCAGTACTTC.

This clonotype appeared many times. The chain is built from TRBV7-8 and TRBJ2-7; no definite D call. Between the trimmed V and J ends, which lost 0 bases and 4 bases, there was a span of 16 bases. Germline V gene data show CDR1 as SGHVS and CDR2 as FQNEAQ. The CDR3 sequence is 16 residues long. CDR3 sequence reads: CASSLAEIWSSYEQYF. In DNA, the CDR3 is TGTGCCAGCAGCTTAGCGGAGATTTGGAGTTCGTACGAGCAGTACTTC.

The chain has TRBV18 and TRBJ1-1, with TRBD1 matching over 9 bases. With 2 bases clipped from V and 5 bases from J, the junction kept 3 bases outside the gene matches. The V gene's germline CDR1 is KGHSH and CDR2 LQKENI. The CDR3 contains 14 residues. The DNA of the CDR3 is TGTGCCAGCTCACCAGGACAGGGGCCGACTGAAGCTTTCTTT. Translation gives CASSPGQGPTEAFF.

This clonotype was recorded at least ten times. This chain links TRBV10-3 with TRBJ1-1, with D possibly TRBD1 on 6 matching bases. This CDR3 region has 15 residues. Trimming removed 3 bases at V and 0 bases at J, with 11 bases between. Germline V gene data show CDR1 as ENHRY and CDR2 as SYGVKD. CDR3 loop: CAISDTGLVNTEAFF. In DNA, the CDR3 is TGTGCCATCAGTGACACAGGGTTAGTGAACACTGAAGCTTTCTTT.

There are a few counts of this clonotype. The chain employs TRBV29-1 and TRBJ1-1, with D uncertain. Deletions cut 0 bases from V and 10 bases from J, with 12 bases between. Per the germline V gene, CDR1 is SQVTM and CDR2 is ANQGSEA. This CDR3 spans 12 amino acids. CDR3 nucleotides: TGCAGCGTTGAAGATCGAGGTATAGCAGCTTTCTTT. Translating it yields CSVEDRGIAAFF. The complete variable domain, with remaining parts taken from reference TRBV29-1 and TRBJ1-1, reads SAVISQKPSRDICQRGTSLTIQCQVDSQVTMMFWYRQQPGQSLTLIATANQGSEATYESGFVIDKFPISRPNLTFSTLTVSNMSPEDSSIYLCSVEDRGIAAFFGQGTRLTVV.

This clonotype came up many times. V and J are TRBV7-9 and TRBJ2-3; tentatively, D is TRBD2 (6 bases). The germline V gene has CDR1 SEHNR and CDR2 FQNEAQ (reference sequence). The CDR3 runs 15 residues. Deletions cut 4 bases from V and 2 bases from J, with 13 bases between. CDR3 protein: CASSYSGLITDTQYF. CDR3 bases: TGTGCCAGCAGCTACAGCGGGCTGATCACAGATACGCAGTATTTT.

The rearrangement joins TRBV28 to TRBJ1-5; D is ambiguous. Trimming took off 6 bases at V and 3 bases at J, with 9 bases between the two ends. Germline V CDR1 and CDR2: MDHEN, SYDVKM. This CDR3 contains 13 residues. CDR3 protein: CASRTQDNQPQHF. CDR3 bases: TGTGCCAGCAGAACCCAGGACAATCAGCCCCAGCATTTT.

V is TRBV6-2 or TRBV6-3 and J is TRBJ1-1, with D maybe TRBD1 (5 bases). The CDR3 sequence is 14 residues long. The V gene's germline CDR1 is MNHEY and CDR2 SVGEGT. V lost 1 base to trimming and J lost 2 bases, with 8 bases between them. CDR3 sequence (DNA): TGTGCCAGCAGTTACTTCGGACACAACACTGAAGCTTTCTTT. It codes for CASSYFGHNTEAFF.

This clonotype was detected ten times or more. The chain uses TRBV6-5 and TRBJ2-7; TRBD2 matches 9 bases. CDR1 and CDR2 from the germline V gene are MNHEY and SVGAGI. CDR3 length: 17 amino acids. With V trimmed by 2 bases and J by 5 bases, 13 bases remained unmatched. CDR3 in DNA: TGTGCCAGCAGTTACCTGGCGGGAGGGCCGGTAAAAGACGAGCAGTACTTC. Its translation is CASSYLAGGPVKDEQYF.

This clonotype has more than one count but fewer than ten. The CDR3 loop reads CASKTSGRTVVSSYNEQFF. CDR3 bases: TGTGCCAGCAAGACTAGCGGGAGAACGGTCGTAAGCTCCTACAATGAGCAGTTCTTC. The chain is built from TRBV2 and TRBJ2-1, with 12 positions matching TRBD2. Germline values: CDR1 SNHLY, CDR2 FYNNEI. This CDR3 spans 19 amino acids. V lost 7 bases and J lost 0; bases outside the gene matches: 13.

The chain has TRBV29-1 and TRBJ2-2; D might be TRBD2 (5 bases). V was cut by 5 bases and J by 4 bases, with 11 bases left in between. Germline CDR1 is SQVTM and CDR2 is ANQGSEA. This CDR3 contains 13 residues. Written as DNA, the CDR3 is TGCAGCGTTAAACGGGGTGGCACCGGGGAGCTGTTTTTT. It is translated as CSVKRGGTGELFF.

This clonotype was detected ten times or more. The chain employs TRBV4-1 and TRBJ2-1, with D possibly being TRBD1 or TRBD2 (5 bases each). CDR3 length: 17 amino acids. Germline V gene lookup returns CDR1 MGHRA and CDR2 YSYEKL. V was cut by 0 bases and J by 6 bases, with 18 bases left in between. The CDR3 spells CASSQDWDGSWGNEQFF. The CDR3 DNA follows: TGCGCCAGCAGCCAAGATTGGGACGGATCCTGGGGCAATGAGCAGTTCTTC.

This clonotype appeared once. V usage is TRBV20-1 and J usage is TRBJ2-4, with 10 positions matching TRBD2. Trimming took 3 bases from V and 0 from J; bases not matched to a gene: 11. The V gene's germline CDR1 is DFQATT and CDR2 SNEGSKA (reference sequence). The CDR3 spans 18 residues. This chain's CDR3 is CSASISGRHLLAKNIQYF. The CDR3 bases are TGCAGTGCTAGCATTAGCGGGAGGCACCTTCTAGCCAAAAACATTCAGTACTTC.

This chain links TRBV19 with TRBJ1-6; D remains unclear. CDR1 LNHDA and CDR2 SQIVND come from the germline V gene (reference sequence). V lost 4 bases to trimming and J lost 9 bases, with 16 bases between them. This CDR3 has 15 amino acids. The CDR3 sequence: CASSTAGSLASPLHF. DNA of the CDR3: TGTGCCAGTAGTACTGCCGGGAGCTTAGCTTCACCCCTCCACTTT.

The rearrangement links TRBV7-9 to TRBJ1-1; possibly TRBD1 for D (5 bases). The CDR3 sequence is 16 residues long. V lost 1 base, J lost 2 bases, and 14 bases lay in between. Germline CDR1 and CDR2: SEHNR and FQNEAQ (reference sequence). The CDR3 coding sequence is TGTGCCAGCAGCTTAGGGGGGATGGGCTTCAACACTGAAGCTTTCTTT. Translation: CASSLGGMGFNTEAFF.

The V and J genes are TRBV20-1 and TRBJ2-1; 8 bases align to TRBD2. V lost 3 bases and J lost 7; bases outside the gene matches: 2. CDR1 and CDR2 from the germline V gene are DFQATT and SNEGSKA (reference sequence). CDR3 size: 12 residues. CDR3 sequence (DNA): TGCAGTGCTAGCGGGGGGGGAAATGAGCAGTTCTTC. It specifies CSASGGGNEQFF.

This clonotype was seen repeatedly, ten times or more. CDR3 sequence: CASSYASVMDIQYF. The CDR3 coding sequence is TGTGCCAGCAGTTACGCGTCAGTTATGGACATTCAGTACTTC. The J gene is TRBJ2-4, the V gene TRBV6-2 or TRBV6-3; D is ambiguous. V was trimmed by 2 bases and J by 8 bases, leaving 13 bases between them. The CDR3 covers 14 residues. Germline lookup yields CDR1 MNHEY and CDR2 SVGEGT.

V is TRBV7-2 and J is TRBJ2-7; no clear D gene. Germline-derived CDR1 and CDR2 are SGHTA and FQGNSA. The CDR3 length is 14 residues. Trimming removed 1 base from V and 0 bases from J, with 7 bases in between. CDR3 amino acids: CASSLGPLSYEQYF. The DNA for the CDR3 is TGTGCCAGCAGCTTAGGGCCGCTCTCCTACGAGCAGTACTTC.

This chain uses TRBV5-1 with TRBJ2-7, with TRBD1 as a possible D gene (6 bases). Between the trimmed V and J ends, which lost 2 bases and 0 bases, there was a span of 9 bases. This CDR3 region has 14 residues. Germline lookup yields CDR1 SGHRS and CDR2 YFSETQ. CDR3 nucleotide sequence: TGCGCCAGCAGCTTATGGGACACCTCCTACGAGCAGTACTTC. Translated: CASSLWDTSYEQYF.

The CDR3 protein is CASSTLGEGSSGANVLTF. CDR3 bases: TGTGCCAGCAGTACGCTGGGGGAGGGGTCCTCTGGGGCCAACGTCCTGACTTTC. The chain uses TRBV28 and TRBJ2-6; 7 bases line up with TRBD2. V lost 5 bases, J lost 0 bases, and 10 bases stayed unmatched. Germline values: CDR1 MDHEN, CDR2 SYDVKM. The CDR3 runs 18 residues.

The DNA for the CDR3 is TGTGCCAGCGGCGGGAGCTCCTACGAGCAGTACTTC. It yields the protein CASGGSSYEQYF. The chain is built from TRBV2 and TRBJ2-7; 7 bases are a match to TRBD2. After removal of 8 bases from V and 0 bases from J, the junction contained 1 base not matched to a gene. The CDR3 runs 12 residues. The germline V gene has CDR1 SNHLY and CDR2 FYNNEI.

There are many counts of this clonotype. The chain is built from TRBV6-4 and TRBJ2-3; D possibly corresponds to TRBD2 (5 bases). The CDR3 length is 13 residues. The ends were cut back, 3 bases at V and 3 bases at J, with 7 bases in the middle. Per germline, CDR1 MRHNA and CDR2 SNTAGT. The CDR3 nucleotides read TGTGCCAGCAGTGAACGGGATACAGATACGCAGTATTTT. As protein: CASSERDTDTQYF.

The chain couples TRBV6-9 to TRBJ1-1, with a tentative D call TRBD1 (5 bases). CDR3 size: 18 residues. The V and J ends lost 0 bases and 1 base respectively, with 18 bases between them. CDR1 MNHGY and CDR2 SVAAGI come from the germline V gene. CDR3 protein: CASSYSLNRNPGNTEAFF. DNA for the CDR3: TGTGCCAGCAGTTATTCCCTAAACAGGAACCCCGGGAACACTGAAGCTTTCTTT.

In its sample, this clonotype was seen a few times. The gene calls are TRBV7-9 and TRBJ2-3; D may match TRBD1 or TRBD2 (5 bases each). This CDR3 spans 16 amino acids. The germline V gene encodes CDR1 SEHNR and CDR2 FQNEAQ (reference sequence). With 5 bases removed from V and 2 bases from J, the gap between germline ends came to 17 bases. The CDR3 coding sequence is TGTGCCAGCAGCCCATCCAGACAGAGGGCCACAGATACGCAGTATTTT. Protein product: CASSPSRQRATDTQYF.

This clonotype was seen ten or more times. CDR3 bases: TGTGCCAGCAGCTTGAATTCAGGCAATCAGCCCCAGCATTTT. Translating it yields CASSLNSGNQPQHF. This chain joins TRBV27 and TRBJ1-5; D ambiguous. CDR3 length equals 14 residues. Germline CDR1 and CDR2: MNHEY and SMNVEV (reference sequence). V was shortened by 6 bases and J by 2 bases, with 11 bases between the two germline ends.